A single T cell receptor beta chain is shown here with its context. The sample holds one count of this clone. Its cognate antigen has yet to be identified. One base away there is no much larger clone; base qualities are not given. This sample was included in a study of radiation and T cells in renal cell carcinoma (dated by TCRdb to the early 2020s). Some background on the complete study: Samples came from a clinical trial, in which primary renal cell carcinomas received 15 Gy stereotactic body radiation therapy followed by nephrectomy 4 weeks later. Across all 53 samples, around 4,000,000 unique CDR3 nucleotide sequences encoding about 2.7 million unique CDR3 amino acid sequences were identified. In total, 53 samples underwent TCR beta sequencing: 25 or so tumors plus 27 peripheral blood samples.

On the study overall, not on this receptor specifically: Tracking of blood repertoire dynamics stopped at three to four weeks after treatment, with no follow-up past that point. The single-armed trial design could not address effects of radiation dose or scheduling on the TCR repertoire. In blood, the top tumor clonotypes increased between baseline and 2 weeks post-radiation and then shrank by 4 weeks, which suggests that tumor-resident clones expanded only transiently. Because pretreatment tumor biopsies were not available, the baseline intratumoral presence of clonotypes could not be determined.

A distance of 20 bases separates the germline ends of V and J, which lose 2 bases and 6 bases respectively. The CDR3, from cysteine to phenylalanine, totals 17 residues. The CDR3 DNA has 51 bases and is translated from base 1. The germline V gene specifies KGHSH as CDR1 and LQKENI as CDR2. Read against the paper, the sample's time point label means: baseline pretreatment blood. In light of the paper, this sample's treatment or condition label describes: 15 Gy SBRT to primary tumor, nephrectomy 4 weeks later. Serial peripheral blood from radiation-treated patients was sampled at baseline, 2 weeks and 4 weeks after SBRT to track tumor-enriched clonotypes. Every patient's renal cell carcinoma showed clear cell pathology. Genomic DNA for TCR sequencing was prepared using the QIAamp DNA Blood Mini Kit (Qiagen). The analyses included only samples that passed all quality control checks. Following the manufacturer's recommendations, the immunoSEQ kit was used to generate TCR beta libraries from genomic DNA. Library preparation used a first multiplex PCR with proprietary primers, then a second PCR adding unique barcodes, with bead cleanups after each round. A positive control reaction and a negative control reaction, both provided in the kit, were run with every batch of samples. The final libraries were assessed on an Agilent 4200 TapeStation D1000 ScreenTape, pooled by volume, and quantified by qPCR. Sequencing ran on an Illumina NextSeq500 with a MidOutput 150-cycle cartridge, using 156 Read1 and 15 Index1 cycles with kit custom primers. The pooled library was loaded at 1.0 pM, and approximately 19% PhiX control was spiked in. The paper's processing steps were these. Vendor-processed data were analyzed in R, and a clonotype was defined as all T cells sharing the same CDR3 nucleotide sequence. For clone abundance analyses, frequencies were normalized to the 10,000 most abundant clones in each sample. Public T cell clones, which averaged fewer than five per sample, were excluded before analysis. Tumor-enriched clonotypes and baseline blood-enriched clonotypes were defined as those with an abundance difference of at least 32-fold between compartments. A beta-binomial differential abundance model was used to identify clonotypes that expanded or contracted between blood time points. Tumor-blood repertoire similarity was measured with the Baroni-Urbani and Buser coefficient, and groups were compared using two-tailed Wilcoxon tests in R. The immuneACCESS repertoire file appears here via TCRdb, limited to in-frame rearrangements. These files lack a portion of the clones; in checked studies, under half of the deficit traces to unresolved V genes, and the cause of the others is not known. The DNA was the basis for D and trimming; V, J and clone size are from that table. The sample records 130,000 or so clones, around nine tenths of which are singletons. The ten largest clonotypes hold about 12% of the sample.

The TCR comes from a woman aged 45 to 65 with renal cell carcinoma. The input for sequencing was blood, taken from a patient whose treatment included radiotherapy and nephrectomy. Recombination joined TRBV18 with TRBJ2-4; TRBD1 is a weak D gene call, 6 bases matching. Read as DNA, the sequence is TGTGCCAGCTCACCAACCGGACAGCCAATAGAGATAAACATTCAGTACTTC. It is translated as CASSPTGQPIEINIQYF.